The next 21 T cell receptor beta chains were all read from a single sample in a study of T cells in localized non-small cell lung cancer. The assay was immunoSEQ multiplex PCR, and TCRdb's table has in-frame clones only and misses some. The sample has 30,000 to 35,000 clones, about nine tenths seen once. The sample here was peripheral blood, taken before any cancer treatment. The receptors derive from a woman aged 35 to 75 with stage I lung adenocarcinoma.

This sequence joins TRBV6-6 and TRBJ2-1, with D possibly called TRBD1 or TRBD2 (5 bases each). Germline assignment: CDR1 MNHNY and CDR2 SVGAGI (reference sequence). V lost 0 bases and J 9 bases, leaving 9 bases between the germline ends. This CDR3 contains 13 residues. This CDR3 is CASSYSTAAEQFF. CDR3 nucleotides: TGTGCCAGCAGTTACTCGACAGCGGCTGAGCAGTTCTTC.

The chain joins TRBV18 to TRBJ2-7; TRBD1 agrees at 7 bases. Germline V gives CDR1 KGHSH, CDR2 LQKENI. The length of the CDR3 is 13 residues. V was clipped by 1 base and J by 6 bases; unmatched bases: 3. The CDR3 coding sequence is TGTGCCAGCTCACCACAGGGGGCGGCCGAGCAGTACTTC. It encodes CASSPQGAAEQYF.

This clone was detected once. The V gene is TRBV5-6, the J gene TRBJ2-7; 7 bases align to TRBD2. Germline V gives CDR1 SGHDT, CDR2 YYEEEE. The CDR3 is made up of 12 amino acids. V shed 4 bases, J shed 6 bases, and the junction held 4 bases outside the gene matches. CDR3: CASSREGGEQYF. The CDR3 DNA sequence: TGTGCCAGCAGCAGGGAGGGTGGCGAGCAGTACTTC.

The chain links TRBV5-1 to TRBJ2-7; D is unresolved. This CDR3 spans 19 amino acids. The V and J ends lost 0 bases and 2 bases respectively, with 24 bases between them. Germline CDR1 is SGHRS and CDR2 is YFSETQ. In DNA, the CDR3 is TGCGCCAGCAGCTTGGCCGCACAACGACCCCATGGGGTGACCTACGAGCAGTACTTC. Translated: CASSLAAQRPHGVTYEQYF.

This sequence joins TRBV20-1 and TRBJ1-2; D gene unclear. The CDR3 runs 11 residues. V lost 2 bases to trimming and J lost 1 base, with 2 bases between them. Looked up from germline, CDR1 is DFQATT and CDR2 is SNEGSKA (reference sequence). CDR3 protein: CSARNNYGYTF. The CDR3 DNA is TGCAGTGCTAGAAATAACTATGGCTACACCTTC.

The chain recombines TRBV29-1 with TRBJ2-5; TRBD1 might be the D (5 bases). V was cut by 4 bases and J by 1 base, with 10 bases left in between. Germline lookup yields CDR1 SQVTM and CDR2 ANQGSEA. This CDR3 contains 13 residues. The CDR3 coding sequence is TGCAGCGTTGCAGGGTCACCCCAAGAGACCCAGTACTTC. Residues: CSVAGSPQETQYF.

The chain links TRBV7-9 to TRBJ1-3; D uncertain. This CDR3 region has 14 residues. CDR1 and CDR2 (germline): SEHNR, FQNEAQ (reference sequence). V gave up 10 bases and J gave up 0 bases, with 13 bases separating them. The CDR3 sequence: CATYYRSSGNTIYF. Here the CDR3 DNA reads TGTGCCACCTACTACAGATCCTCTGGAAACACCATATATTTT.

Only one count was recorded for this clone. The gene calls are TRBV7-9 and TRBJ2-3; TRBD1 aligns across 12 bases. The CDR3 consists of 18 residues. CDR1 and CDR2 from the germline V gene are SEHNR and FQNEAQ (reference sequence). The ends lost 3 bases at V and 5 bases at J; junction bases unmatched: 12. CDR3 DNA: TGTGCCAGCAGCTTCCCTGGGACAGGGGGCGGTGAGAGAGATACGCAGTATTTT. Protein sequence: CASSFPGTGGGERDTQYF.

This clone appeared a few times. The chain links TRBV27 to TRBJ1-6; D is unresolved. V lost 5 bases and J lost 8, with 16 bases in between. This CDR3 spans 15 amino acids. Germline lookup yields CDR1 MNHEY and CDR2 SMNVEV (reference sequence). The CDR3 loop reads CASSPGPERDSPLHF. DNA of the CDR3: TGTGCCAGCAGTCCCGGACCCGAAAGGGATTCACCCCTCCACTTT.

The table lists this clone with a few counts. V is TRBV9 and J is TRBJ2-4; D is ambiguous. V was shortened by 0 bases and J by 9 bases, with 16 bases between the two germline ends. The CDR3 runs 15 residues. Per germline, CDR1 SGDLS and CDR2 YYNGEE. The CDR3 here is CASSVDGRQLGIQYF. CDR3 in DNA: TGTGCCAGCAGCGTAGACGGCAGGCAGCTTGGCATTCAGTACTTC.

V and J are TRBV9 and TRBJ2-1; possible D gene TRBD2, 5 bases. Deletions cut 0 bases from V and 0 bases from J, with 10 bases between. The germline gives CDR1 SGDLS, CDR2 YYNGEE. The CDR3 runs to 16 residues. DNA for the CDR3: TGTGCCAGCAGCGTAGACCGGGGAAGCTCCTACAATGAGCAGTTCTTC. Protein: CASSVDRGSSYNEQFF.

J is TRBJ1-2 and V is TRBV9; 7 nucleotides match TRBD1. The V segment lost 3 bases and the J segment 8 bases; nucleotides outside the gene matches: 10. CDR3 length: 14 amino acids. Germline loops: CDR1 SGDLS, CDR2 YYNGEE. DNA for the CDR3: TGTGCCAGCAGCGCGCCCGGGACAGCGTTAGGCTACACCTTC. Its protein product is CASSAPGTALGYTF.

This chain joins TRBV6-5 and TRBJ2-7; D gene ambiguous. The CDR3 is 14 residues long. Germline CDR1 and CDR2: MNHEY and SVGAGI. V lost 5 bases and J 0 bases, leaving 11 bases between the germline ends. The CDR3 nucleotides read TGTGCCAGCAGTGGGTCCGCCAGCTCCTACGAGCAGTACTTC. Translated, it gives CASSGSASSYEQYF.

This chain connects TRBV2 to TRBJ1-5, with D perhaps TRBD1 (6 bases). Germline assignment: CDR1 SNHLY and CDR2 FYNNEI. The V end was cut by 2 bases, the J end by 0 bases, with 8 bases between. The CDR3 contains 15 residues. Here the CDR3 reads CASSETRGSNQPQHF. The CDR3 nucleotides read TGTGCCAGCAGTGAAACCAGGGGTAGCAATCAGCCCCAGCATTTT.

This chain links TRBV19 with TRBJ2-1, with 8 nucleotides matching TRBD1. V lost 3 bases to trimming and J lost 5 bases; unmatched junction nucleotides: 6. The CDR3 length is 15 residues. In germline, CDR1 is LNHDA, CDR2 SQIVND (reference sequence). Here the CDR3 DNA reads TGTGCCAGTAGTATTGGACAGGGCGTTAACAATGAGCAGTTCTTC. Translated, it gives CASSIGQGVNNEQFF.

This chain links TRBV5-4 with TRBJ2-7; the match to TRBD2 covers 11 bases. Germline loops: CDR1 SGHNT, CDR2 YYREEE (reference sequence). This CDR3 comprises 16 residues. Germline trimming cut 0 bases from V and 4 bases from J; bases unmatched to any gene: 6. The CDR3 region is CASSLVRGLAEYEQYF. In DNA form, the CDR3 reads TGTGCCAGCAGCTTGGTCCGGGGACTAGCGGAATACGAGCAGTACTTC.

This chain uses TRBV18 with TRBJ1-4; TRBD1 matches at 8 bases. CDR3 length: 15 amino acids. V lost 0 bases to trimming and J lost 5 bases; unmatched junction nucleotides: 2. Germline V gene data show CDR1 as KGHSH and CDR2 as LQKENI. CDR3 sequence reads: CASSPPGQENEKLFF. CDR3 sequence (DNA): TGTGCCAGCTCACCACCGGGACAGGAAAATGAAAAACTGTTTTTT.

V gene TRBV6-5 combines with J gene TRBJ1-2; D is ambiguous. The ends were cut back, 2 bases at V and 8 bases at J, with 18 bases in the middle. Germline CDR1 reads MNHEY; CDR2 reads SVGAGI. This CDR3 has 15 amino acids. In DNA form, the CDR3 reads TGTGCCAGCAGTTACCAATCGCCCCTTCACAACGGCTACACCTTC. Protein sequence: CASSYQSPLHNGYTF.

V is TRBV29-1 and J is TRBJ1-2; D not certain. Germline values: CDR1 SQVTM, CDR2 ANQGSEA. CDR3 length: 15 residues. Between the trimmed V and J ends, which lost 7 bases and 0 bases, there was a span of 18 bases. The CDR3 DNA reads as TGCAGCGCCCGAAGCAGGAGCGGGGCTAACTATGGCTACACCTTC. Its translation: CSARSRSGANYGYTF.

V and J are TRBV20-1 and TRBJ1-6; TRBD1 is a possible D gene (5 bases). V dropped 5 bases and J dropped 15 bases, with 11 bases sitting between them. The CDR3 totals 10 residues. Germline-derived CDR1 and CDR2 are DFQATT and SNEGSKA (reference sequence). In nucleotides, the CDR3 is TGCAGTGCTCAGGGTCATGGCCTCCACTTT. Translation gives CSAQGHGLHF.

The chain is built from TRBV27 and TRBJ1-6; 7 bases align to TRBD1. The germline CDR1 and CDR2 sequences are MNHEY and SMNVEV (reference sequence). The CDR3 sequence is 14 residues long. V lost 6 bases and J lost 6; bases outside the gene matches: 5. CDR3 sequence reads: CASRPGTANSPLHF. The CDR3 DNA reads TGTGCCAGCAGACCCGGGACAGCTAATTCACCCCTCCACTTT.